This note documents a single T cell receptor beta chain sequence. Its antigen is undetermined. Germline V CDR1 and CDR2: DFQATT, SNEGSKA (reference sequence). This CDR3 is 11 amino acids long. Each CDR3 protein gets one entry in TCRdb, which reprocessed the 5' RACE reads and gives no DNA. This table lists 440,000 or so distinct CDR3 sequences. This entry belongs to a study of monozygotic twins with inflammatory bowel disease. The study, taken as a whole, reports: No separation of different T cell subtypes was possible. IBD patients shared fewer clonotypes with others than healthy twins, especially with disease activity.

The clonotype comes from a human donor with ulcerative colitis or Crohn's disease, or a healthy co-twin of an affected twin (not recorded which). V and J are TRBV20-1 and TRBJ1-3. Input material: blood. CDR3 protein: CSAWTGNTIYF.